Presented here are 8 T cell receptor beta chains from one specimen sequenced in a study of T cell responses to AZD1222 COVID-19 vaccine. The repertoire was sequenced with immunoSEQ multiplex PCR; TCRdb's copy has only in-frame clones and lacks some. The table shows 90,000 to 140,000 clones, with 88% occurring only once. The sample consisted of peripheral blood, taken on day 0 of AZD1222 vaccination. These TCRs come from an adult in good health.

This clone was found once. The chain carries TRBV6-5 and TRBJ2-2, with 7 bases aligning to TRBD1. Per germline, CDR1 MNHEY and CDR2 SVGAGI. The CDR3 is 13 residues long. Unmatched junction bases numbered 2, after V lost 8 bases and J lost 2 bases. The CDR3 here is CASWDRNTGELFF. The CDR3 region has the DNA TGTGCCAGCTGGGACAGAAACACCGGGGAGCTGTTTTTT.

This chain links TRBV20-1 with TRBJ1-2, with no clear D. This CDR3 region has 13 residues. Germline V gene data show CDR1 as DFQATT and CDR2 as SNEGSKA (reference sequence). V shed 3 bases and J shed 0 bases, with 8 bases lying between them. The CDR3 DNA follows: TGCAGTGCTAGTATCAACACTAACTATGGCTACACCTTC. Translating gives CSASINTNYGYTF.

This clone was seen a few times. This chain links TRBV4-3 with TRBJ1-4; D uncertain. Germline loops: CDR1 LGHNA, CDR2 YSLEER. The CDR3 runs to 13 residues. The ends were cut back, 0 bases at V and 8 bases at J, with 7 bases in the middle. The CDR3 loop reads CASSQDRREKLFF. The CDR3 DNA reads as TGCGCCAGCAGCCAAGATAGGCGGGAAAAACTGTTTTTT.

DNA of the CDR3: TGCGCCAGCAGCTTGACCCCTGGCGGGGGGTATGGCTACACCTTC. Amino acids: CASSLTPGGGYGYTF. This rearrangement joins TRBV5-1 to TRBJ1-2; tentative D call: TRBD1 (5 bases). Germline CDR1 SGHRS, CDR2 YFSETQ. The CDR3 sequence is 15 residues long. Trimming removed 1 base at V and 5 bases at J, with 15 bases between. Full variable domain (outside the CDR3, taken from reference TRBV5-1 and TRBJ1-2): KAGVTQTPRYLIKTRGQQVTLSCSPISGHRSVSWYQQTPGQGLQFLFEYFSETQRNKGNFPGRFSGRQFSNSRSEMNVSTLELGDSALYLCASSLTPGGGYGYTFGSGTRLTVV.

This chain connects TRBV28 to TRBJ2-7, with D unclear. Trimming left V 3 bases short and J 2 bases short, with 11 bases between. Looked up from germline, CDR1 is MDHEN and CDR2 is SYDVKM. This CDR3 contains 14 residues. CDR3 nucleotide sequence: TGTGCCAGCAGTTTGGAACAGCCGCCCTACGAGCAGTACTTC. It is translated as CASSLEQPPYEQYF.

V and J are TRBV3-1 (or the pseudogene TRBV3-2) and TRBJ1-6, with a possible D match to TRBD1 (5 bases). CDR1 LGHDT and CDR2 YNNKEL come from the germline V gene (reference sequence). The CDR3 runs 15 residues. Between the trimmed V and J ends, which lost 0 bases and 7 bases, there was a span of 10 bases. CDR3 protein: CASSQDQGLNSPLHF. DNA of the CDR3: TGTGCCAGCAGCCAAGACCAGGGTTTGAATTCACCCCTCCACTTT.

V is TRBV19 and J is TRBJ1-1; 11 bases fit TRBD1. The CDR3 has 14 residues. Trimming took 5 bases from V and 5 from J; bases not matched to a gene: 4. Looked up from germline, CDR1 is LNHDA and CDR2 is SQIVND (reference sequence). The CDR3 sequence is CASSLGQGATEAFF. The DNA for the CDR3 is TGTGCCAGTAGTTTAGGACAGGGGGCGACTGAAGCTTTCTTT.

The chain recombines TRBV19 with TRBJ2-7; D is possibly TRBD1 or TRBD2 (5 bases each). CDR1 is LNHDA and CDR2 is SQIVND in the germline V gene (reference sequence). The CDR3 contains 14 residues. The V end lost 4 bases, the J end lost 4 bases, and 14 bases lay between the germline ends. CDR3 DNA sequence: TGTGCCAGTAGTAACCGGGACGGAAGGTACGAGCAGTACTTC. Translation gives CASSNRDGRYEQYF.